Listed below are T cell receptor beta chains from one sample, sequenced in a study of blood T cell repertoires in COVID-19. Some clones are missing from TCRdb's copy, which holds only in-frame ones; the method was immunoSEQ multiplex PCR. The sample yields about 320,000 clones, around 85% seen once. The sequenced material came from PBMCs or T cells enriched from blood (not recorded which). Receptor source: a woman aged 25 to 39 who had been exposed to COVID-19. The CDR3 runs from the conserved cysteine through the conserved F or W. Fields, in order: V gene, D gene, clone size, J gene, CDR3 DNA, CDR3 protein. A D gene is named only where the DNA matches it firmly. Clone size is shown for a subset of rows, as once, few, many or a class of expanded clone.

v_gene: TRBV6-2/TRBV6-3
d_gene: -
abundance: -
j_gene: TRBJ1-2
CDR3nt: TGTGCCAGCAGTTACGGCAGGGGAAGCTATGGCTACACCTTC
CDR3aa: CASSYGRGSYGYTF

v_gene: TRBV7-2
d_gene: TRBD1
abundance: few
j_gene: TRBJ2-7
CDR3nt: TGTGCCAGCAGCGTAGACAGGGGGCTGACCGAGCAGTACTTC
CDR3aa: CASSVDRGLTEQYF

v_gene: TRBV15
d_gene: -
abundance: -
j_gene: TRBJ1-5
CDR3nt: TGTGCCACCAGCAACGGACAGATGAGATATAGCAATCAGCCCCAGCATTTT
CDR3aa: CATSNGQMRYSNQPQHF

v_gene: TRBV28
d_gene: TRBD1
abundance: -
j_gene: TRBJ1-2
CDR3nt: TGTGCCAGCAGTGGGACAGGGGAGCATGGCTACACCTTC
CDR3aa: CASSGTGEHGYTF

v_gene: TRBV3-1/TRBV3-2
d_gene: TRBD1
abundance: -
j_gene: TRBJ1-2
CDR3nt: TGTGCCAGCAGCAACCCGGGACAGGGTTATGGCTACACCTTC
CDR3aa: CASSNPGQGYGYTF

v_gene: TRBV24-1
d_gene: -
abundance: -
j_gene: TRBJ2-1
CDR3nt: TGTGCCACTGATAATACAGGGTACAATGAGCAGTTCTTC
CDR3aa: CATDNTGYNEQFF

v_gene: TRBV5-1
d_gene: -
abundance: -
j_gene: TRBJ2-4
CDR3nt: TGCGCCAGCAGCTTAACAGGTGCCAAAAACATTCAGTACTTC
CDR3aa: CASSLTGAKNIQYF

v_gene: TRBV11-2
d_gene: TRBD1
abundance: -
j_gene: TRBJ2-5
CDR3nt: TGTGCCAGCAGCCCCCAGGGGGTGGAGACCCAGTACTTC
CDR3aa: CASSPQGVETQYF

v_gene: TRBV5-1
d_gene: TRBD1
abundance: -
j_gene: TRBJ2-1
CDR3nt: TGCGCCAGCAGCCCCGGACAGGGGCGATACAATGAGCAGTTCTTC
CDR3aa: CASSPGQGRYNEQFF

v_gene: TRBV30
d_gene: TRBD1
abundance: -
j_gene: TRBJ1-1
CDR3nt: TGTGCCTGGAGTCCGAAGGACAGGGAAACTGAAGCTTTCTTT
CDR3aa: CAWSPKDRETEAFF

v_gene: TRBV7-2
d_gene: -
abundance: few
j_gene: TRBJ1-2
CDR3nt: TGTGCCAGCAGCCCCGGGAGTGTTAACTATGGCTACACCTTC
CDR3aa: CASSPGSVNYGYTF

v_gene: TRBV6-5
d_gene: -
abundance: -
j_gene: TRBJ2-7
CDR3nt: TGTGCCAGCAGAACTCCTGGGGACACCTACGAGCAGTACTTC
CDR3aa: CASRTPGDTYEQYF

v_gene: TRBV28
d_gene: TRBD1
abundance: -
j_gene: TRBJ1-2
CDR3nt: TGTGCCAGCAGCACCGGGACAGGGGCGGGCTACACCTTC
CDR3aa: CASSTGTGAGYTF

v_gene: TRBV6-5
d_gene: -
abundance: -
j_gene: TRBJ2-7
CDR3nt: TGTGCCAGCAGTTACCTCGACAGCTCCTACGAGCAGTACTTC
CDR3aa: CASSYLDSSYEQYF

v_gene: TRBV12-3/TRBV12-4
d_gene: -
abundance: -
j_gene: TRBJ1-5
CDR3nt: TGTGCCAGCGCGGGGGCCATCAATCAGCCCCAGCATTTT
CDR3aa: CASAGAINQPQHF

v_gene: TRBV29-1
d_gene: TRBD1
abundance: -
j_gene: TRBJ1-1
CDR3nt: TGCAGCGCCGGGACAGCGAACACTGAAGCTTTCTTT
CDR3aa: CSAGTANTEAFF

v_gene: TRBV2
d_gene: -
abundance: -
j_gene: TRBJ1-6
CDR3nt: TGTGCCAGCAGTGATTACAGGGATAATTCACCCCTCCACTTT
CDR3aa: CASSDYRDNSPLHF

v_gene: TRBV5-1
d_gene: -
abundance: many
j_gene: TRBJ2-7
CDR3nt: TGCGCCAGCAGCTCTACAGGGACCTACGAGCAGTACTTC
CDR3aa: CASSSTGTYEQYF

v_gene: TRBV6-5
d_gene: -
abundance: -
j_gene: TRBJ2-3
CDR3nt: TGTGCCAGCAGTTACTCGGTAATAGGCACAGATACGCAGTATTTT
CDR3aa: CASSYSVIGTDTQYF

v_gene: TRBV19
d_gene: -
abundance: -
j_gene: TRBJ1-4
CDR3nt: TGTGCCAGTAGTCGTTCAGGGTCGGCGAATGAAAAACTGTTTTTT
CDR3aa: CASSRSGSANEKLFF